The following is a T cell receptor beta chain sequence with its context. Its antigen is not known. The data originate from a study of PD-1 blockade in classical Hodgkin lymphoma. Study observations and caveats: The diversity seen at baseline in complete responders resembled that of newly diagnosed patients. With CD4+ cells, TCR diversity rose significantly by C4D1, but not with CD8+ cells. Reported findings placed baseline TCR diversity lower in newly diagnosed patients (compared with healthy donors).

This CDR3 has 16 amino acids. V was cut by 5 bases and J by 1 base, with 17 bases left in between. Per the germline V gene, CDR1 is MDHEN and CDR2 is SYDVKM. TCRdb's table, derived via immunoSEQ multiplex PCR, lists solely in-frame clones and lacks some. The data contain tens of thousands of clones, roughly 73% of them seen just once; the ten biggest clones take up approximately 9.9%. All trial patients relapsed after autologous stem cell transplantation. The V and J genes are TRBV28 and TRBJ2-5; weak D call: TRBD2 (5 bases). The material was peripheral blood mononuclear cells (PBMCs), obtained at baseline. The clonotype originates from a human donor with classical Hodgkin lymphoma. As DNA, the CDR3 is TGTGCCAGCAGTAATACCCCCCCTCGGGGCCAAGAGACCCAGTACTTC. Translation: CASSNTPPRGQETQYF.